This TCR beta chain appears in the sequencing data of a study of T cells in Graves' hyperthyroidism and ophthalmopathy. Germline CDR1 MDHEN, CDR2 SYDVKM. The CDR3 runs to 15 residues. The V gene end was trimmed by 4 bases and the J gene end by 6 bases; junction bases not matched to a gene: 6. Amplified TCR beta CDR3 regions derived from RNA transcripts. Using the HTBI primer set, a first-round RT-PCR was run on the TCR CDR3. Using its own MiXCR run on the multiplex PCR reads, TCRdb lists one record per CDR3 protein. The table includes fewer than 200,000 distinct CDR3 sequences, about 9.4% detected once.

The TCR was taken from a woman between 18 and 29 years old with Graves' hyperthyroidism that later progressed to Graves' ophthalmopathy. The sequenced sample consisted of blood. The chain couples TRBV28 to TRBJ2-7, with 13 nucleotides matching TRBD2. CDR3 sequence reads: CASSWTSGGLGEQYF. Written as DNA, the CDR3 is TGTGCCAGCAGTTGGACTAGCGGGGGCCTAGGCGAGCAGTACTTC.